A few counts support the clone carrying this TCR beta chain. The source of the sample is a study of T cells in Graves' hyperthyroidism and ophthalmopathy. Germline CDR1 GTSNPN, CDR2 SVGIG (reference sequence). The CDR3 is made up of 13 amino acids. The V and J ends lost 0 bases and 9 bases, in that order; junction bases with no gene match: 7. The CDR3 regions of TCR beta were amplified from RNA transcripts. The study used the HTBI primer set for a first-round RT-PCR of the TCR CDR3. One entry per CDR3 protein, called by TCRdb with MiXCR from the multiplex PCR reads. The sample yields about 720,000 distinct CDR3 sequences, 18% seen once. Each 10 ml fresh peripheral blood draw supplied the PBMCs.

This TCR derives from a woman in her 50s with Graves' hyperthyroidism that later progressed to Graves' ophthalmopathy. The genes are TRBV30 and TRBJ2-5; 7 nucleotides match TRBD2. The sample taken for sequencing was blood. The CDR3 sequence is CAWSVLGRSSQYF. Written as DNA, the CDR3 is TGTGCCTGGAGTGTACTCGGGAGGAGTTCCCAGTACTTC.